This TCR beta chain was identified during a study of cytomegalovirus exposure and HLA in healthy donors. Researchers ran the PCR with 60 Vbeta and 13 Jbeta primers. Some clones are missing from TCRdb's copy, which holds only in-frame ones; the method was immunoSEQ multiplex PCR. This sample has about 130,000 clones, with 75% to 85% found just once. The sample taken for sequencing was PBMCs. The sequence was obtained from a middle-aged man in good health and CMV-seronegative.

CDR3 residues: CAWRPLDSSYEQYF. Written as DNA, the CDR3 is TGTGCCTGGAGACCTTTAGACTCCTCCTACGAGCAGTACTTC. The chain joins TRBV30 to TRBJ2-7, with D hard to call. V was cut by 3 bases and J by 0 bases, with 12 bases left in between. The CDR3 totals 14 residues. Germline V gene sequence: CDR1 GTSNPN, CDR2 SVGIG (reference sequence).